The following is a TCR beta chain sequence with its context. Many counts were recorded for this clonotype. Its antigen remains undetermined. Base quality data are lacking; no much larger clone is found one base away. CDR1 SGHTA and CDR2 FQGNSA were looked up in the germline V gene. Reading from cysteine to phenylalanine, the CDR3 counts 15 amino acids. Only CDR3 DNA remains: 45 bases, in frame from the first base. V sheds 3 bases and J sheds 1 base, leaving 12 bases between their ends. The data are from a study of CD8+CD57+ T cells in acquired aplastic anemia (dated by TCRdb to 2016 to 2018). Study-level background: Extracted DNA from sorted CD4+ and CD8+ cells averaged around 3.3 ug, ranging from roughly 0.17 to 30 ug. A CD8+CD57+ expansion meant a frequency higher than the mean frequency seen in healthy subjects.

Study-wide findings and limitations: About 28 CD8+ CDR3 sequences were found in both patients and controls but appeared to be highly expressed in patients and within the immunodominant clones of the patients. No significant difference in CD8+ Simpson's diversity was found between patients and healthy controls (P=0.060).

The patients picked for sequencing were ones in whom flow cytometry had shown an expansion of CD8+CD57+ cells. Every patient had a diagnosis of severe acquired aplastic anemia based on International Study of Aplastic Anemia and Agranulocytosis and Camitta criteria. At the time blood was sampled, none of the patients had received any therapy. In the study, sorted CD4+ and CD8+ blood T cells from patients with severe aplastic anemia and from healthy subjects underwent deep sequencing of TCR repertoires. In the USA, patient enrollment took place under clinicaltrials.gov protocols 00001620, 01623167, 00001397, 00071045, 00081523 and 00961064. Ficoll-Paque density gradient centrifugation was used to isolate peripheral blood mononuclear cells. Before DNA was extracted, CD4+ and CD8+ T cells were sorted using either FACS or magnetic beads. Genomic DNA was used as template for profiling of TCR beta VDJ combinations and CDR3 sequences. An Illumina HiSeq 2000 was used for TCR repertoire sequencing. Per the authors' processing: TRBV/TRBJ rearrangement plots, CDR3 size and DJ length profiles, and Simpson's diversity index were used to assess repertoires. Whichever DNA sequence was most abundant in the deep sequencing data was defined as the immunodominant clone. CDR3 amino acid sequences were checked for sharing between subjects and were compared against published repertoires and the VDJdb database. Through fastp at Q25 and MiXCR, TCRdb rebuilt clones from the public reads, retaining in-frame beta chains. Here each entry gathers all rows of one CDR3 protein and keeps the most common genes and DNA. TCRdb, not the authors, supplied the V and J calls. The sample data list 150,000 to 200,000 distinct CDR3 sequences, and 48% of these were observed just once. The ten most abundant clones make up about 9.7% of the sample.

The TCR originated in a human donor with aplastic anemia. The specimen sequenced was sorted CD4+, CD8+, or CD8+CD57+ T cells (not recorded which) from PBMCs. The chain was built from TRBV7-2 and TRBJ1-2; the D gene lacks a confident call. The sequence in DNA is TGTGCCAGCAGCTTGGCAGAGACATTTAACTATGGCTACACCTTC. It translates to CASSLAETFNYGYTF. Reference TRBV7-2 and TRBJ1-2 proteins supply the regions before and after the CDR3; the full variable domain is: GAGVSQSPSNKVTEKGKDVELRCDPISGHTALYWYRQSLGQGLEFLIYFQGNSAPDKSGLPSDRFSAERTGGSVSTLTIQRTQQEDSAVYLCASSLAETFNYGYTFGSGTRLTVV.